This T cell receptor beta chain was sequenced for a study of blood T cell repertoires in COVID-19. Study summary: The origin of the acute and convalescent COVID-19 samples was the United States, Italy and Spain.

This CDR3 is 14 amino acids long. The trim removed 7 bases at V and 8 bases at J, leaving 12 bases unmatched. CDR1 is SQVTM, CDR2 ANQGSEA, per germline. Original handling: Amplification of reference gene primers provided the estimated nucleated cell counts. Assay: immunoSEQ multiplex PCR; the TCRdb copy retains only in-frame clones and omits some. From that table come the V and J calls and clone size; the DNA was used to work out D and trimming. The data show 110,000 to 150,000 clones, with roughly 90% seen just once and approximately 2% held by the top ten. V gene TRBV29-1 combines with J gene TRBJ1-4, with TRBD1 matching 8 bases. Sequenced sample: peripheral blood. The receptor comes from a man between 65 and 80 years old with acute or convalescent COVID-19. CDR3 nucleotide sequence: TGCAGCGCCGAAGGTGGACAGGGAAACGAAAAACTGTTTTTT. This translates into CSAEGGQGNEKLFF.